This T cell receptor beta chain was sequenced for a study of vaccination effects on CD4 cells after COVID-19. Study information: All study participants received two doses of BNT162b2 or mRNA-1273 vaccine.

This CDR3 has 15 amino acids. Germline-derived CDR1 and CDR2 are SSHAT and FNYEAQ (reference sequence). With the ViraFEST assay, the study expanded antigen-specific CD4+ T cells using viral peptide pools, then sequenced them. Researchers isolated CD4+ T cells once approximately ten days of culture had elapsed. By PCR, the person was confirmed to have had SARS-CoV-2 infection between March and December 2020. Concerning this clone: Its antigen remains unknown. The junction shows a germline mismatch at one end, possibly a read error.

The table came from immunoSEQ multiplex PCR; TCRdb's copy has only in-frame clones and leaves some out. The repertoire holds 25,000 to 35,000 clones, with 65% to 75% as singletons. This sequence was found in a human donor who had a prior SARS-CoV-2 infection. V usage is TRBV7-7 and J usage is TRBJ2-1, with D possibly being TRBD2 (5 bases). The input for sequencing was CD4+ T cells from PBMCs cultured with a peptide pool, taken before COVID-19 vaccination. This chain's CDR3 is CASSQVSASYNEQFF. As DNA, the CDR3 is TGTGCTAGCAGCCAAGTTAGCGCGTCCTACAATGAGCAGTTCTTC.